The 30 T cell receptor beta chains given below trace back to one sample, sequenced in a study of blood T cell repertoires in COVID-19. Profiled with immunoSEQ multiplex PCR; TCRdb holds only in-frame clones, not every one. Seen here are approximately 170,000 clones, roughly four fifths observed once, and the top ten hold about a tenth. The sample was peripheral blood. All receptors derive from a human donor in a cohort sampled during active COVID-19.

The chain is built from TRBV28 and TRBJ1-2; possible D gene TRBD1, 5 bases. Trimming took off 1 base at V and 7 bases at J, with 19 bases between the two ends. There are 16 residues in the CDR3. Germline loops: CDR1 MDHEN, CDR2 SYDVKM. The CDR3 region is CASSLYKGRGSSGYTF. The CDR3 DNA reads as TGTGCCAGCAGTTTATACAAAGGGAGGGGAAGCTCTGGCTACACCTTC.

The chain has TRBV18 and TRBJ1-1; TRBD1 matches 9 bases. Germline CDR1 KGHSH, CDR2 LQKENI. The CDR3 has 16 amino acids. After removal of 3 bases from V and 11 bases from J, the junction contained 16 bases not matched to a gene. CDR3 in DNA: TGTGCCAGCTCACCCCGGGACAGGGTCTTACAGTTGGGCGCTTTCTTT. Its protein is CASSPRDRVLQLGAFF.

In its sample, this clone was seen once. This chain uses TRBV7-2 with TRBJ1-6; 9 nucleotides line up with TRBD1. Germline assignment: CDR1 SGHTA and CDR2 FQGNSA. The CDR3 extends over 14 amino acids. V was clipped by 7 bases and J by 9 bases; unmatched bases: 7. CDR3: CASNIGQGSSPLHF. CDR3 DNA sequence: TGTGCCAGCAACATAGGACAGGGGAGTTCACCCCTCCACTTT.

This clone came up once. The chain uses TRBV5-1 and TRBJ2-1, with 7 bases identical to TRBD2. The CDR3 consists of 16 residues. Germline loops: CDR1 SGHRS, CDR2 YFSETQ. Trimming removed 4 bases from V and 2 bases from J; junction bases left unmatched: 9. The CDR3 DNA reads as TGCGCCAGCAGCCCTGCCAGCGGGGCGACCTACAATGAGCAGTTCTTC. Translation: CASSPASGATYNEQFF. Together with reference TRBV5-1 and TRBJ2-1, the CDR3 gives the full variable domain: KAGVTQTPRYLIKTRGQQVTLSCSPISGHRSVSWYQQTPGQGLQFLFEYFSETQRNKGNFPGRFSGRQFSNSRSEMNVSTLELGDSALYLCASSPASGATYNEQFFGPGTRLTVL.

This clone was counted a few times. The V and J genes are TRBV3-1 (or the pseudogene TRBV3-2) and TRBJ1-1; D is undetermined. This CDR3 region has 13 residues. Germline assignment: CDR1 LGHDT and CDR2 YNNKEL (reference sequence). V dropped 3 bases and J dropped 11 bases, with 16 bases sitting between them. CDR3 residues: CASSHDLTLRAFF. DNA of the CDR3: TGTGCCAGCAGCCACGACCTTACACTGCGGGCTTTCTTT.

Only one count was recorded for this clone. The chain combines TRBV28 with TRBJ2-3; 16 positions match TRBD2. The germline CDR1 and CDR2 sequences are MDHEN and SYDVKM. The CDR3 runs to 17 residues. V trimming: 4 bases; J trimming: 7 bases; junction bases outside the gene matches: 8. CDR3 protein: CASSSAGLAGGRYTQYF. The CDR3 bases are TGTGCCAGCAGTTCGGCGGGACTAGCGGGGGGGCGGTATACGCAGTATTTT. The full variable domain, its missing parts supplied by reference TRBV28 and TRBJ2-3, is DVKVTQSSRYLVKRTGEKVFLECVQDMDHENMFWYRQDPGLGLRLIYFSYDVKMKEKGDIPEGYSVSREKKERFSLILESASTNQTSMYLCASSSAGLAGGRYTQYFGPGTRLTVL.

The V call is TRBV19, the J call TRBJ1-6; 7 nucleotides line up with TRBD1. After removal of 8 bases from V and 9 bases from J, the junction contained 7 bases not matched to a gene. Germline CDR1 is LNHDA and CDR2 is SQIVND (reference sequence). This CDR3 has 13 residues. CDR3 in DNA: TGTGCCAGTTCGGTAGGGGGCGGTTCACCCCTCCACTTT. Encoded protein: CASSVGGGSPLHF. The variable domain in full, with the rest retrieved from reference TRBV19 and TRBJ1-6, is DGGITQSPKYLFRKEGQNVTLSCEQNLNHDAMYWYRQDPGQGLRLIYYSQIVNDFQKGDIAEGYSVSREKKESFPLTVTSAQKNPTAFYLCASSVGGGSPLHFGNGTRLTVT.

Ten or more counts support this clone. The rearrangement joins TRBV6-5 to TRBJ1-2; no reliable D call. Germline V gene sequence: CDR1 MNHEY, CDR2 SVGAGI. This CDR3 is 12 amino acids long. The V and J ends lost 10 bases and 1 base respectively, with 10 bases between them. This CDR3 is CATDQVNYGYTF. CDR3 in DNA: TGTGCCACCGATCAGGTTAACTATGGCTACACCTTC.

This clone was recorded a few times. The chain is built from TRBV29-1 and TRBJ1-1; a weak D match, TRBD1 (5 bases). The CDR3 spans 15 residues. Trimming took 7 bases from V and 4 from J, leaving 22 bases between them. CDR1 and CDR2 (germline): SQVTM, ANQGSEA. CDR3 protein: CSAQGPGPASTEAFF. CDR3 DNA sequence: TGCAGCGCCCAGGGCCCGGGCCCTGCGAGCACTGAAGCTTTCTTT.

The chain combines TRBV6-5 with TRBJ1-5; TRBD1 might be the D (5 bases). The V gene lost 4 bases and the J gene lost 5 bases, with 12 bases spanning the gap. Germline V gene sequence: CDR1 MNHEY, CDR2 SVGAGI. The CDR3 is 14 residues long. The CDR3 sequence is CASSSGGDYQPQHF. The CDR3 DNA is TGTGCCAGCAGTTCTGGCGGGGACTATCAGCCCCAGCATTTT.

The sample holds a few counts of this clone. The chain combines TRBV28 with TRBJ1-1; possible D gene TRBD1, 5 bases. The CDR3 is 15 residues long. Germline values: CDR1 MDHEN, CDR2 SYDVKM. Trimming shortened V by 5 bases and J by 1 base, and 14 bases separated the two germline ends. The CDR3 coding sequence is TGTGCCAGCAGTCCCCTGCAGGGTAGGAACACTGAAGCTTTCTTT. It encodes CASSPLQGRNTEAFF.

The gene calls are TRBV5-1 and TRBJ2-2; TRBD1 aligns across 11 bases. Germline V gene data show CDR1 as SGHRS and CDR2 as YFSETQ. The V and J ends lost 4 bases and 4 bases, in that order; junction bases with no gene match: 6. The CDR3 runs 16 residues. CDR3 sequence (DNA): TGCGCCAGCAGCCAGGACAGGGGGCAGTTCACCGGGGAGCTGTTTTTT. Protein: CASSQDRGQFTGELFF.

This chain uses TRBV7-9 with TRBJ2-7; D unresolved. The germline V gene has CDR1 SEHNR and CDR2 FQNEAQ (reference sequence). Trimming stripped 4 bases from V and 4 bases from J, with 17 bases between. This CDR3 is built from 15 residues. CDR3 in DNA: TGTGCCAGCAGCTCGATAAAGACATTCGTATACGAGCAGTACTTC. The encoded protein is CASSSIKTFVYEQYF.

This clone was recorded a few times. The chain links TRBV27 to TRBJ1-1; perhaps TRBD1 as D (6 bases). Trimming pared 5 bases from V and 7 bases from J, leaving 17 bases between. The CDR3 covers 14 residues. Germline V gene data show CDR1 as MNHEY and CDR2 as SMNVEV (reference sequence). The CDR3 coding sequence is TGTGCCAGCAGTACAAAAAGGGGGTTGGGTGAAGCTTTCTTT. Its protein is CASSTKRGLGEAFF.

The gene calls are TRBV5-1 and TRBJ2-1, with a possible D match to TRBD2 (6 bases). Per germline, CDR1 SGHRS and CDR2 YFSETQ. V gave up 3 bases and J gave up 4 bases, with 17 bases separating them. The length of the CDR3 is 16 residues. This chain's CDR3 is CASSWAAGPTYNEQFF. Here the CDR3 DNA reads TGCGCCAGCAGCTGGGCGGCGGGGCCTACTTACAATGAGCAGTTCTTC. Drawing the rest from reference TRBV5-1 and TRBJ2-1, the complete variable domain is KAGVTQTPRYLIKTRGQQVTLSCSPISGHRSVSWYQQTPGQGLQFLFEYFSETQRNKGNFPGRFSGRQFSNSRSEMNVSTLELGDSALYLCASSWAAGPTYNEQFFGPGTRLTVL.

V usage is TRBV10-3 and J usage is TRBJ2-1; 12 nucleotides line up with TRBD2. The CDR3 loop spans 16 amino acids. After removal of 6 bases from V and 10 bases from J, the junction contained 13 bases not matched to a gene. CDR1 and CDR2 from the germline V gene are ENHRY and SYGVKD. The CDR3 sequence: CAISEYASGTSGEQFF. The CDR3 coding sequence is TGTGCCATCAGCGAATACGCCTCCGGGACTAGCGGGGAGCAGTTCTTC.

The chain carries TRBV2 and TRBJ2-2, with 9 bases matching TRBD2. Losses at the gene ends were 5 bases for V and 4 bases for J; bases not matched to a gene: 2. Looked up from germline, CDR1 is SNHLY and CDR2 is FYNNEI. The CDR3 has 14 residues. DNA for the CDR3: TGTGCCAGCAGTCCGGGACTAGCCACCGGGGAGCTGTTTTTT. It encodes CASSPGLATGELFF.

The CDR3 sequence is CASSGGRYEQFF. CDR3 DNA sequence: TGTGCCAGCAGTGGAGGGAGGTATGAGCAGTTCTTC. The chain has TRBV2 and TRBJ2-1, with D possibly TRBD2 on 6 matching bases. The V gene lost 4 bases and the J gene lost 8 bases, with 9 bases spanning the gap. The CDR3 runs 12 residues. The germline V gene encodes CDR1 SNHLY and CDR2 FYNNEI.

The chain couples TRBV14 to TRBJ1-6, with 8 nucleotides matching TRBD1. CDR1 is SGHDN, CDR2 FVKESK, per germline. V was clipped by 3 bases and J by 9 bases; unmatched bases: 7. CDR3 length: 15 amino acids. CDR3: CASSQRTGSGSPLHF. The CDR3 DNA follows: TGTGCCAGCAGCCAGCGGACAGGGTCCGGTTCACCCCTCCACTTT.

The genes are TRBV5-4 and TRBJ1-4, with D hard to call. This CDR3 is 15 amino acids long. V lost 4 bases to trimming and J lost 4 bases, with 14 bases between them. From germline, CDR1 is SGHNT and CDR2 YYREEE (reference sequence). The CDR3, as DNA: TGTGCCAGCAGCCCGGAGCCCCTGAGTAATGAAAAACTGTTTTTT. Amino acid sequence: CASSPEPLSNEKLFF.

This clone has just one count. The chain couples TRBV6-1 to TRBJ2-7; D perhaps matches TRBD2 (6 bases). With 2 bases removed from V and 0 bases from J, the gap between germline ends came to 14 bases. Per germline, CDR1 MNHNS and CDR2 SASEGT. This CDR3 is 16 amino acids long. The CDR3 DNA reads as TGTGCCAGCAGTGAATTCGCGGGGTATTCCTCCTACGAGCAGTACTTC. Translated: CASSEFAGYSSYEQYF.

The chain links TRBV3-1 (or the pseudogene TRBV3-2) to TRBJ2-5, with a tentative D call TRBD2 (5 bases). CDR3 length: 17 amino acids. The ends were cut back, 1 base at V and 5 bases at J, with 20 bases in the middle. Germline assignment: CDR1 LGHDT and CDR2 YNNKEL (reference sequence). The CDR3 coding sequence is TGTGCCAGCAGCCAAGTGGGTAGTGCTGGACTTGGGGAGACCCAGTACTTC. As protein: CASSQVGSAGLGETQYF.

This rearrangement joins TRBV7-8 to TRBJ2-7; TRBD2 aligns across 16 bases. Per germline, CDR1 SGHVS and CDR2 FQNEAQ. J gave up 4 bases and V 5 bases, and 2 bases lay outside the gene matches. CDR3 length equals 15 residues. The CDR3 spells CASSEGLAGGYEQYF. The DNA of the CDR3 is TGTGCCAGCAGCGAGGGACTAGCGGGAGGGTACGAGCAGTACTTC.

This chain links TRBV12-5 with TRBJ2-7; tentatively, D is TRBD1 (6 bases). The V gene's germline CDR1 is LGHNT and CDR2 FRNRAP. The V end lost 5 bases, the J end lost 0 bases, and 11 bases lay between the germline ends. The CDR3 runs to 14 residues. The CDR3 is CASGPADSSYEQYF. CDR3 coding DNA: TGTGCTAGTGGTCCCGCGGACAGCTCCTACGAGCAGTACTTC. Complete variable domain (other parts from reference TRBV12-5 and TRBJ2-7): DARVTQTPRHKVTEMGQEVTMRCQPILGHNTVFWYRQTMMQGLELLAYFRNRAPLDDSGMPKDRFSAEMPDATLATLKIQPSEPRDSAVYFCASGPADSSYEQYFGPGTRLTVT.

This chain connects TRBV25-1 to TRBJ1-4; 7 bases line up with TRBD1. Germline V lookup: CDR1 MGHDK, CDR2 SYGVNS. V shed 6 bases and J 0 bases; nucleotides not matched to a gene: 4. CDR3 length: 15 residues. The CDR3 DNA is TGTGCCAGCAGGTCGCAGGGGGCAACTAATGAAAAACTGTTTTTT. It encodes CASRSQGATNEKLFF.

V is TRBV2 and J is TRBJ2-7, with D possibly TRBD2 on 6 matching bases. Trimming pared 7 bases from V and 5 bases from J, leaving 9 bases between. The CDR3 loop spans 11 amino acids. Germline CDR1 and CDR2: SNHLY and FYNNEI. The CDR3 region has the DNA TGTGCCAGCATAGGGAGGAACGAGCAGTACTTC. This sequence encodes CASIGRNEQYF.

This clone has a handful of counts. The genes are TRBV14 and TRBJ2-2; 7 bases align to TRBD1. Looked up from germline, CDR1 is SGHDN and CDR2 is FVKESK. The V and J ends lost 3 bases and 6 bases, in that order; junction bases with no gene match: 7. The CDR3 covers 15 residues. CDR3 DNA sequence: TGTGCCAGCAGCCAGAAACAGGGGTGGTCCGGGGAGCTGTTTTTT. Protein: CASSQKQGWSGELFF.

This clone showed up just a few times. The V gene is TRBV11-2, the J gene TRBJ1-2, with TRBD1 identical over 10 bases. The junction had 8 bases not matched to a gene; V was cut back by 4 bases and J by 6 bases. Germline lookup yields CDR1 SGHAT and CDR2 FQNNGV. The length of the CDR3 is 15 residues. CDR3 nucleotides: TGTGCCAGCAGCTCGGGGACAGGGGATCGGCATGGCTACACCTTC. Its translation: CASSSGTGDRHGYTF.

The V call is TRBV3-1 (or the pseudogene TRBV3-2), the J call TRBJ2-7; TRBD1 agrees at 7 bases. V shed 3 bases and J 6 bases; nucleotides not matched to a gene: 8. The CDR3 contains 14 residues. The V gene's germline CDR1 is LGHDT and CDR2 YNNKEL (reference sequence). CDR3 residues: CASSQGQSLPEQYF. For the CDR3, the DNA is TGTGCCAGCAGCCAGGGACAGAGCCTACCCGAGCAGTACTTC.

The chain employs TRBV30 and TRBJ2-4, with 9 nucleotides matching TRBD1. The CDR3 sequence is 14 residues long. Germline values: CDR1 GTSNPN, CDR2 SVGIG (reference sequence). The J segment lost 4 bases and the V segment lost 2 bases, leaving 3 bases of the junction unmatched. The DNA for the CDR3 is TGTGCCTGGAGTTCCGGGACAGGGAAAAACATTCAGTACTTC. Translating gives CAWSSGTGKNIQYF.